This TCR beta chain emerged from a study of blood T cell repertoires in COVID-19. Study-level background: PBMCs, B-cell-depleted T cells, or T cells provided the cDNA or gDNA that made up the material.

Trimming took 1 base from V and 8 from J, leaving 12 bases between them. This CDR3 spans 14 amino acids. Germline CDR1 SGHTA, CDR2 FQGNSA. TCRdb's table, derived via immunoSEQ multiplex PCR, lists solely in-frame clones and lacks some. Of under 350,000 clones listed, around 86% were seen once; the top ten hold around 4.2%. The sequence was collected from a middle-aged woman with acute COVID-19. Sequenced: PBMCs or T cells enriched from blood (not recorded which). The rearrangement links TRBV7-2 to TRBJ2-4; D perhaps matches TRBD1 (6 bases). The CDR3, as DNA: TGTGCCAGCAGCTTAGGCAGGGGCGCTTACATTCAGTACTTC. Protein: CASSLGRGAYIQYF.